This is a list of T cell receptor beta chains from one sample in a study of T cell responses to AZD1222 COVID-19 vaccine. Using immunoSEQ multiplex PCR, the repertoire was profiled, and TCRdb retains in-frame clones only, with some absent. The sample contains about 270,000 clones, around 92% of which appear only once. Here the sequenced sample was peripheral blood, taken 28 days after the second AZD1222 dose. The origin of the receptors is an adult who received the AZD1222 COVID-19 vaccine. CDR3s include the opening cysteine and the closing phenylalanine or tryptophan. The order of the fields is D gene, V gene, J gene, clone size, CDR3 protein, CDR3 DNA. The D gene is left open where the match is weak. A row's size may be missing; if present it is once, few, many or a size class.

d_gene: .; v_gene: TRBV7-9; j_gene: TRBJ1-4; abundance: .; CDR3aa: CASSRMGPLNEKLFF; CDR3nt: TGTGCCAGCAGCCGAATGGGGCCCCTAAACGAAAAACTGTTTTTT
d_gene: TRBD2; v_gene: TRBV5-4; j_gene: TRBJ2-5; abundance: once; CDR3aa: CASSFTSGRERETQYF; CDR3nt: TGTGCCAGCAGCTTTACTAGCGGGAGGGAGAGAGAGACCCAGTACTTC
d_gene: .; v_gene: TRBV4-1; j_gene: TRBJ1-5; abundance: .; CDR3aa: CASSPLNSNQPQHF; CDR3nt: TGCGCCAGCAGCCCGTTGAATAGCAATCAGCCCCAGCATTTT
d_gene: TRBD2; v_gene: TRBV6-5; j_gene: TRBJ2-2; abundance: .; CDR3aa: CASRNGGYTGELFF; CDR3nt: TGTGCCTCTCGTAACGGGGGGTACACCGGGGAGCTGTTTTTT
d_gene: .; v_gene: TRBV7-6; j_gene: TRBJ1-4; abundance: few; CDR3aa: CASSLGGGNEKLFF; CDR3nt: TGTGCCAGCAGCTTAGGAGGGGGTAATGAAAAACTGTTTTTT
d_gene: .; v_gene: TRBV7-2; j_gene: TRBJ2-3; abundance: .; CDR3aa: CALKARRSTDTQYF; CDR3nt: TGTGCCTTGAAAGCCCGGAGGAGCACAGATACGCAGTATTTT
d_gene: .; v_gene: TRBV29-1; j_gene: TRBJ1-4; abundance: .; CDR3aa: CSAEGRNEKLFF; CDR3nt: TGCAGCGCGGAGGGGAGGAATGAAAAACTGTTTTTT
d_gene: .; v_gene: TRBV5-1; j_gene: TRBJ2-6; abundance: .; CDR3aa: CASTTFSGANVLTF; CDR3nt: TGCGCCAGCACCACCTTCTCTGGGGCCAACGTCCTGACTTTC
d_gene: .; v_gene: TRBV11-2; j_gene: TRBJ1-1; abundance: once; CDR3aa: CASSFQGGTEAFF; CDR3nt: TGTGCCAGCAGCTTTCAGGGAGGCACTGAAGCTTTCTTT
d_gene: TRBD2; v_gene: TRBV4-3; j_gene: TRBJ2-1; abundance: .; CDR3aa: CASSQVTSGIYNEQFF; CDR3nt: TGCGCCAGCAGCCAAGTAACTAGCGGGATATACAATGAGCAGTTCTTC
d_gene: TRBD1; v_gene: TRBV7-3; j_gene: TRBJ2-7; abundance: .; CDR3aa: CASRRGQEGDEQYF; CDR3nt: TGTGCCAGCAGAAGGGGACAGGAAGGGGACGAGCAGTACTTC
d_gene: .; v_gene: TRBV2; j_gene: TRBJ2-3; abundance: once; CDR3aa: CASTARRTDTQYF; CDR3nt: TGTGCCAGCACGGCCAGGCGGACAGATACGCAGTATTTT
d_gene: .; v_gene: TRBV5-4; j_gene: TRBJ1-1; abundance: .; CDR3aa: CASSPLTENTEAFF; CDR3nt: TGTGCCAGCAGCCCACTGACGGAGAACACTGAAGCTTTCTTT
d_gene: .; v_gene: TRBV2; j_gene: TRBJ2-7; abundance: .; CDR3aa: CASSEAWDRGGIYF; CDR3nt: TGTGCCAGCAGTGAAGCGTGGGATCGAGGTGGCATATACTTC
d_gene: TRBD2; v_gene: TRBV19; j_gene: TRBJ2-1; abundance: .; CDR3aa: CASSIVSGRGYEQFF; CDR3nt: TGTGCCAGTAGTATAGTCAGCGGGAGAGGCTATGAGCAGTTCTTC
d_gene: .; v_gene: TRBV5-5; j_gene: TRBJ1-1; abundance: once; CDR3aa: CASSPRGGGIREAFF; CDR3nt: TGTGCCAGCAGCCCCCGAGGGGGAGGAATAAGAGAAGCTTTCTTT
d_gene: .; v_gene: TRBV28; j_gene: TRBJ2-7; abundance: .; CDR3aa: CASSLPGSEQYF; CDR3nt: TGTGCCAGCAGTCTACCCGGAAGTGAGCAGTACTTC
d_gene: TRBD2; v_gene: TRBV5-1; j_gene: TRBJ2-1; abundance: .; CDR3aa: CASSSGLAGGNEQFF; CDR3nt: TGCGCCAGCAGCTCAGGACTAGCGGGGGGAAATGAGCAGTTCTTC
d_gene: .; v_gene: TRBV10-1; j_gene: TRBJ2-4; abundance: .; CDR3aa: CASGATAKNIQYF; CDR3nt: TGCGCCAGCGGGGCAACAGCCAAAAACATTCAGTACTTC
d_gene: .; v_gene: TRBV18; j_gene: TRBJ1-1; abundance: .; CDR3aa: CASSPGGRVNTEAFF; CDR3nt: TGTGCCAGCTCACCAGGCGGCAGGGTGAACACTGAAGCTTTCTTT
d_gene: .; v_gene: TRBV6-2/TRBV6-3; j_gene: TRBJ1-5; abundance: once; CDR3aa: CASSLQGTSQPQHF; CDR3nt: TGTGCCAGCAGTTTACAGGGAACTAGTCAGCCCCAGCATTTT
d_gene: .; v_gene: TRBV28; j_gene: TRBJ2-7; abundance: .; CDR3aa: CASSPNRVEQYF; CDR3nt: TGTGCCAGCAGTCCAAACAGGGTCGAGCAGTACTTC
d_gene: .; v_gene: TRBV3-1/TRBV3-2; j_gene: TRBJ2-3; abundance: few; CDR3aa: CASSQARGADTQYF; CDR3nt: TGTGCCAGCAGCCAAGCCAGGGGTGCAGATACGCAGTATTTT
d_gene: .; v_gene: TRBV3-1/TRBV3-2; j_gene: TRBJ1-1; abundance: .; CDR3aa: CASRTYAGDTEAFF; CDR3nt: TGTGCCAGCAGGACTTATGCAGGGGACACTGAAGCTTTCTTT
d_gene: .; v_gene: TRBV2; j_gene: TRBJ2-7; abundance: .; CDR3aa: CASSQGTEYYEQYF; CDR3nt: TGTGCCAGCAGTCAGGGGACGGAGTACTACGAGCAGTACTTC